These 18 T cell receptor beta chains originate from one sample sequenced in a study of cytomegalovirus exposure and HLA in healthy donors. Only in-frame clones appear in the TCRdb table, and some are missing; sequencing was by immunoSEQ multiplex PCR. This repertoire shows over 200,000 clones, roughly 83% found once; its top ten account for roughly 5.4%. The sequencing input was PBMCs. These receptors originate from a woman younger than 30 in good health and CMV-seronegative.

The CDR3 sequence is CASSYQGNYGYTF. CDR3 nucleotide sequence: TGTGCCAGCAGTTACCAGGGTAACTATGGCTACACCTTC. V is TRBV6-5 and J is TRBJ1-2; weak D call: TRBD1 (5 bases). The CDR3 runs 13 residues. V lost 2 bases and J lost 1, with 5 bases in between. Germline assignment: CDR1 MNHEY and CDR2 SVGAGI.

The chain recombines TRBV27 with TRBJ1-2; no definite D call. Germline loops: CDR1 MNHEY, CDR2 SMNVEV (reference sequence). The CDR3 loop spans 13 amino acids. Trimming pared 3 bases from V and 0 bases from J, leaving 5 bases between. The CDR3 sequence: CASSLFSNYGYTF. The CDR3, as DNA: TGTGCCAGCAGTTTGTTTTCTAACTATGGCTACACCTTC.

The CDR3 is CASSFRGSRSSTDTQYF. The CDR3 DNA is TGTGCCAGCAGTTTTCGGGGATCCCGGTCAAGCACAGATACGCAGTATTTT. The genes are TRBV28 and TRBJ2-3; tentative D call: TRBD2 (5 bases). Germline CDR1 reads MDHEN; CDR2 reads SYDVKM. The CDR3 has 17 amino acids. Trimming stripped 3 bases from V and 0 bases from J, with 16 bases between.

The genes are TRBV15 and TRBJ2-1; 9 nucleotides agree with TRBD1. This CDR3 contains 16 residues. J gave up 5 bases and V 1 base, and 6 bases lay outside the gene matches. Germline values: CDR1 LNHNV, CDR2 YYDKDF (reference sequence). CDR3 DNA: TGTGCCACCAGCAGAGCCCGGGACAGGGTTAACAATGAGCAGTTCTTC. It encodes CATSRARDRVNNEQFF.

By sample share, this clone is medium-sized. This chain links TRBV5-1 with TRBJ2-7, with D perhaps given as TRBD1 or TRBD2 (5 bases each). The CDR3 covers 14 residues. V was shortened by 0 bases and J by 4 bases, with 11 bases between the two germline ends. Germline CDR1 and CDR2: SGHRS and YFSETQ. CDR3 bases: TGCGCCAGCAGCTTGGCCGGGACCCAATACGAGCAGTACTTC. Translating it yields CASSLAGTQYEQYF. The full variable domain, completed using reference TRBV5-1 and TRBJ2-7, is KAGVTQTPRYLIKTRGQQVTLSCSPISGHRSVSWYQQTPGQGLQFLFEYFSETQRNKGNFPGRFSGRQFSNSRSEMNVSTLELGDSALYLCASSLAGTQYEQYFGPGTRLTVT.

This chain links TRBV6-1 with TRBJ2-7; TRBD2 aligns across 9 bases. CDR1 and CDR2 (germline): MNHNS, SASEGT. Trimming at V came to 3 bases and at J to 2 bases, leaving 8 bases not matched to a gene. The length of the CDR3 is 16 residues. The CDR3 bases are TGTGCCAGCAGTGATTGGGATAGCGGGAGCCCCTACGAGCAGTACTTC. Protein: CASSDWDSGSPYEQYF.

The V and J genes are TRBV11-2 and TRBJ1-1; D is undetermined. Trimming left V 3 bases short and J 1 base short, with 9 bases between. The germline CDR1 and CDR2 sequences are SGHAT and FQNNGV. The CDR3 is 14 amino acids. CDR3 region: CASSLLPRNTEAFF. The CDR3 coding sequence is TGTGCCAGCAGCTTGCTACCGCGGAACACTGAAGCTTTCTTT.

The chain links TRBV5-1 to TRBJ2-2, with D unresolved. Trimming removed 2 bases at V and 0 bases at J, with 5 bases between. Germline V CDR1 and CDR2: SGHRS, YFSETQ. CDR3 length equals 14 residues. The CDR3, as DNA: TGCGCCAGCAGCTTAATTACGAACACCGGGGAGCTGTTTTTT. Its protein is CASSLITNTGELFF.

The chain uses TRBV5-1 and TRBJ2-1; 9 positions match TRBD2. The CDR3 runs 16 residues. Unmatched junction bases numbered 14, after V lost 4 bases and J lost 9 bases. In germline, CDR1 is SGHRS, CDR2 YFSETQ. This chain's CDR3 is CASSPARAGGPGEQFF. For the CDR3, the DNA is TGCGCCAGCAGCCCCGCGCGAGCGGGGGGCCCGGGTGAGCAGTTCTTC.

The V call is TRBV9, the J call TRBJ1-6, with 7 bases identical to TRBD1. The length of the CDR3 is 14 residues. With 2 bases clipped from V and 7 bases from J, the junction kept 3 bases outside the gene matches. CDR1 is SGDLS and CDR2 is YYNGEE in the germline V gene. In DNA form, the CDR3 reads TGTGCCAGCAGCGTGGGACAGACGAATTCACCCCTCCACTTT. Its protein is CASSVGQTNSPLHF.

The V call is TRBV18, the J call TRBJ1-2; D is unclear. The V end was cut by 2 bases, the J end by 6 bases, with 7 bases between. This CDR3 region has 12 residues. Germline V lookup: CDR1 KGHSH, CDR2 LQKENI. The CDR3 spells CASSPGSNGYTF. As DNA, the CDR3 is TGTGCCAGCTCACCAGGGTCGAATGGCTACACCTTC.

V is TRBV5-1 and J is TRBJ2-5; D call uncertain. Trimming shortened V by 0 bases and J by 1 base, and 4 bases separated the two germline ends. The CDR3 consists of 13 residues. Per the germline V gene, CDR1 is SGHRS and CDR2 is YFSETQ. The CDR3 is CASSLAPQETQYF. DNA of the CDR3: TGCGCCAGCAGCTTGGCCCCCCAAGAGACCCAGTACTTC.

The chain has TRBV30 and TRBJ1-4; weak D call: TRBD1 (6 bases). CDR1 GTSNPN and CDR2 SVGIG come from the germline V gene (reference sequence). Trimming took off 0 bases at V and 8 bases at J, with 13 bases between the two ends. The CDR3 sequence is 14 residues long. The CDR3 loop reads CAWSVVRGSEKLFF. In nucleotides, the CDR3 is TGTGCCTGGAGTGTAGTCAGGGGAAGCGAAAAACTGTTTTTT.

The chain has TRBV5-1 and TRBJ2-2; 7 bases line up with TRBD2. The germline V gene has CDR1 SGHRS and CDR2 YFSETQ. The trim removed 5 bases at V and 4 bases at J, leaving 2 bases unmatched. The CDR3 has 13 residues. Here the CDR3 reads CASRRLATGELFF. The CDR3 DNA is TGCGCCAGCAGGAGACTAGCCACCGGGGAGCTGTTTTTT.

The CDR3 is CASSLGLPLDEQFF. The DNA of the CDR3 is TGTGCCAGCAGCCTGGGACTTCCTCTGGATGAGCAGTTCTTC. This rearrangement joins TRBV5-6 to TRBJ2-1, with TRBD2 as a possible D gene (6 bases). The CDR3 spans 14 residues. The germline V and J ends were trimmed by 4 bases and 8 bases, with 16 bases remaining between them. Germline CDR1 and CDR2: SGHDT and YYEEEE.

The chain recombines TRBV6-6 with TRBJ2-3, with TRBD2 as a possible D gene (6 bases). Germline lookup yields CDR1 MNHNY and CDR2 SVGAGI (reference sequence). The CDR3 contains 14 residues. The V end lost 2 bases, the J end lost 3 bases, and 9 bases lay between the germline ends. CDR3 in amino acids: CASSYGGETDTQYF. The CDR3 DNA reads as TGTGCCAGCAGTTACGGCGGGGAAACAGATACGCAGTATTTT.

The rearrangement links TRBV5-4 to TRBJ1-2; D not resolved. The CDR3 loop spans 13 amino acids. The ends were cut back, 0 bases at V and 7 bases at J, with 10 bases in the middle. Germline V gives CDR1 SGHNT, CDR2 YYREEE (reference sequence). Written as DNA, the CDR3 is TGTGCCAGCAGCTTGGATAATTTCGGTGGCTACACCTTC. Its protein is CASSLDNFGGYTF.

This clone was found once. Distinct nucleotide sequences in the sample also encode this CDR3. This sequence joins TRBV2 and TRBJ1-1; D gene uncertain. Trimming took 4 bases from V and 0 from J, leaving 6 bases between them. CDR1 SNHLY and CDR2 FYNNEI come from the germline V gene. This CDR3 region has 13 residues. CDR3 region: CASSGGLNTEAFF. The CDR3 DNA reads as TGTGCCAGCAGTGGTGGCTTGAACACTGAAGCTTTCTTT.